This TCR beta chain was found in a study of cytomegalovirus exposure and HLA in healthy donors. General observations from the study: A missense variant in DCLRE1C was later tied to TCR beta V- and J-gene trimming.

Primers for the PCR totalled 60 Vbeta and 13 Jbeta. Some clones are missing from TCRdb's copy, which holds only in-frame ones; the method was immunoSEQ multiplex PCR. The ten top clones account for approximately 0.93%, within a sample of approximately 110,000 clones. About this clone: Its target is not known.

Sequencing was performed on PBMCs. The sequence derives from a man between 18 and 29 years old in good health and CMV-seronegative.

The CDR3 loop reads CASSSWFSGGSDEQFF. Here the CDR3 DNA reads TGTGCCAGCAGCTCTTGGTTCTCGGGCGGGAGCGATGAGCAGTTCTTC. The chain couples TRBV7-9 to TRBJ2-1; 7 bases match TRBD2. This CDR3 region has 16 residues. Germline CDR1 reads SEHNR; CDR2 reads FQNEAQ (reference sequence). The J segment lost 8 bases and the V segment lost 4 bases, leaving 14 bases of the junction unmatched.